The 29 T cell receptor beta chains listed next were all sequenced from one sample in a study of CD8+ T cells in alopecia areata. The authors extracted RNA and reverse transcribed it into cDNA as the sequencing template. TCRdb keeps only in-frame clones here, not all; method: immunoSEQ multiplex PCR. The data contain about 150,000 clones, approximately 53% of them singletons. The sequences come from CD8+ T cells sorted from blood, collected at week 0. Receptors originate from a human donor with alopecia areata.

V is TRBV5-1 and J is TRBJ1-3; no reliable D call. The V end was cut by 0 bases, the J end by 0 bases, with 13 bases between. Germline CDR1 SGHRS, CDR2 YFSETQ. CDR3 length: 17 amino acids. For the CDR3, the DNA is TGCGCCAGCAGCTTGGAAGCAGACTGGAGCTCTGGAAACACCATATATTTT. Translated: CASSLEADWSSGNTIYF.

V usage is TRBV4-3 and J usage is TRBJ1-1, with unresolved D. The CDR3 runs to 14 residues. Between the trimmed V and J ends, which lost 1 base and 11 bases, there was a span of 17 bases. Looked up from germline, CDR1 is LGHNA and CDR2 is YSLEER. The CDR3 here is CASSQVPGKREAFF. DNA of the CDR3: TGCGCCAGCAGCCAAGTTCCGGGCAAGAGGGAGGCTTTCTTT.

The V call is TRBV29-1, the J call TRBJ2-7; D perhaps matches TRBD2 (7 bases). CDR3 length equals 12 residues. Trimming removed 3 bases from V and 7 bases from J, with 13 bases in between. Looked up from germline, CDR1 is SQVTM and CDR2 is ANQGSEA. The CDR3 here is CSVEMGGREQYF. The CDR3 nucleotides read TGCAGCGTTGAGATGGGGGGGCGGGAGCAGTACTTC.

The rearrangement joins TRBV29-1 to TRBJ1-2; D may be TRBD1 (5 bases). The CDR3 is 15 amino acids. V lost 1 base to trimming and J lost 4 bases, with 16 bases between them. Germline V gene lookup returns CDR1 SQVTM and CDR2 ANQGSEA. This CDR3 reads CSVEGGGLRVYGYTF. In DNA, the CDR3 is TGCAGCGTTGAAGGGGGCGGACTCAGGGTCTATGGCTACACCTTC.

The CDR3 nucleotides are TGCGCCAGCAGCTCGGCCTCGGGGGGTGATGAGCAGTTCTTC. Translated: CASSSASGGDEQFF. The J gene is TRBJ2-1, the V gene TRBV5-1; 7 nucleotides align to TRBD2. Germline CDR1 and CDR2: SGHRS and YFSETQ. CDR3 length equals 14 residues. The junction had 8 bases not matched to a gene; V was cut back by 3 bases and J by 8 bases.

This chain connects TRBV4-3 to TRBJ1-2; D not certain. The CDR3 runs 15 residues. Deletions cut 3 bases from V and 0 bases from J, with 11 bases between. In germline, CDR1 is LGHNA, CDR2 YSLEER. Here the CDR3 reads CASSQGEDPNYGYTF. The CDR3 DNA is TGCGCCAGCAGCCAGGGAGAGGATCCTAACTATGGCTACACCTTC.

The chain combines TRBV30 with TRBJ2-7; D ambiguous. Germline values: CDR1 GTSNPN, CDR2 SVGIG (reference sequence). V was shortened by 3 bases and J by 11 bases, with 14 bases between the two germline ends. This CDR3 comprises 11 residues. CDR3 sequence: CAWRLGTEKYF. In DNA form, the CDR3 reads TGTGCCTGGAGATTAGGAACAGAAAAGTACTTC.

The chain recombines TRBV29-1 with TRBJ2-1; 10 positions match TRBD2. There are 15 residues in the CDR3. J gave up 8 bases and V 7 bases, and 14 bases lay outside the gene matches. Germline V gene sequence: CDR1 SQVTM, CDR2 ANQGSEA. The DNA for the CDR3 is TGCAGCGGCGGGCGGGCTAGCGGGGGCTTCGATGAGCAGTTCTTC. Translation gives CSGGRASGGFDEQFF.

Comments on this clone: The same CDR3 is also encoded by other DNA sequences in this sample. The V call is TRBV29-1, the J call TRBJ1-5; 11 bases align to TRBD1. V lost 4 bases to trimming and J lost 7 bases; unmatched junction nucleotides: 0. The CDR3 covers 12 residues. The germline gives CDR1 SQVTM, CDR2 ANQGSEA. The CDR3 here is CSVGTGGQPQHF. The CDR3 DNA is TGCAGCGTTGGGACAGGGGGCCAGCCCCAGCATTTT.

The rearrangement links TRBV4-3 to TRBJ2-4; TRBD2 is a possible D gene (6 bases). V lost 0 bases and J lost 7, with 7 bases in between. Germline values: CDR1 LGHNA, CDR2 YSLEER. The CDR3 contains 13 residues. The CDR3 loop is CASSQEEGNIQYF. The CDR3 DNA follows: TGCGCCAGCAGCCAAGAGGAGGGGAACATTCAGTACTTC.

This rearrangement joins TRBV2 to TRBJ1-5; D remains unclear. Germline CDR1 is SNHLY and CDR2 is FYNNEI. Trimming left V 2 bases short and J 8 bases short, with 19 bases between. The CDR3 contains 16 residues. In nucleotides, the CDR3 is TGTGCCAGCAGTGAATTCGGTGGACGCCGCGAAGAGCCCCAGCATTTT. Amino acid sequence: CASSEFGGRREEPQHF.

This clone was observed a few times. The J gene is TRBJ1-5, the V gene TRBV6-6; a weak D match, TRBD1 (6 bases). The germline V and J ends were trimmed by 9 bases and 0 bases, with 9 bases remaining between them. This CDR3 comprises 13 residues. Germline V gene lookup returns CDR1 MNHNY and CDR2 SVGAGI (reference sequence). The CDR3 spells CASGTYSNQPQHF. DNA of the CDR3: TGTGCCAGTGGGACATATAGCAATCAGCCCCAGCATTTT.

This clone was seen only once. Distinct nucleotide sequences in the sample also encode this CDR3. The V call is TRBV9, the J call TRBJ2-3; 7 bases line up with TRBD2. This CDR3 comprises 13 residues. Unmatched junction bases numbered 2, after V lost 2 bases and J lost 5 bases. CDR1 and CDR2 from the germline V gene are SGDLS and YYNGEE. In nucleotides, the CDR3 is TGTGCCAGCAGCGTCGGGGGGAAAGATACGCAGTATTTT. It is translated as CASSVGGKDTQYF.

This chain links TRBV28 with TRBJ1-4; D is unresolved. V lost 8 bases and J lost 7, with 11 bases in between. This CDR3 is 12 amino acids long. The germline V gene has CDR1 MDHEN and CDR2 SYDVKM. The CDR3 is CASGNRAEKLFF. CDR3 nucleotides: TGTGCCAGCGGTAATCGAGCTGAAAAACTGTTTTTT.

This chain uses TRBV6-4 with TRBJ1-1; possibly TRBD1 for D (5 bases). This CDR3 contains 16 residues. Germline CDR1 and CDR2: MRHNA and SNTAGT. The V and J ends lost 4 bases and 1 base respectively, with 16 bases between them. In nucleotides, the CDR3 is TGTGCCAGCAGTGCGGAGGGGCGGCACCCGAACACTGAAGCTTTCTTT. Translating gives CASSAEGRHPNTEAFF.

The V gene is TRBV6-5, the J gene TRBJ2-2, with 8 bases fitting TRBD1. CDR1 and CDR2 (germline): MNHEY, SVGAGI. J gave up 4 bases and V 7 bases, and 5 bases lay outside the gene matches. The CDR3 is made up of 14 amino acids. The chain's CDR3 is CASTVTGATGELFF. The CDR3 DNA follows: TGTGCCAGCACCGTGACAGGGGCCACCGGGGAGCTGTTTTTT.

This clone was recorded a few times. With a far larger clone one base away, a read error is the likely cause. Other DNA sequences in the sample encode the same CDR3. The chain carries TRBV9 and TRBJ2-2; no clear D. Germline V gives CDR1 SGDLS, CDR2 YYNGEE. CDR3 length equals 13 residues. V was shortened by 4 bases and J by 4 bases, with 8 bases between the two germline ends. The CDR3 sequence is CASSLIGTGELFF. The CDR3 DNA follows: TGTGCCAGCAGCTTAATTGGCACCGGGGAGCTGTTTTTT.

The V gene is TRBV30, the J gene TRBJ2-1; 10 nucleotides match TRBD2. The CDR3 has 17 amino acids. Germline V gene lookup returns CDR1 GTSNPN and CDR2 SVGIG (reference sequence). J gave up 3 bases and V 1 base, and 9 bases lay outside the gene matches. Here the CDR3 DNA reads TGTGCCTGGAGTGAAACAGAGCGGGGGGGCGACTACAATGAGCAGTTCTTC. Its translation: CAWSETERGGDYNEQFF.

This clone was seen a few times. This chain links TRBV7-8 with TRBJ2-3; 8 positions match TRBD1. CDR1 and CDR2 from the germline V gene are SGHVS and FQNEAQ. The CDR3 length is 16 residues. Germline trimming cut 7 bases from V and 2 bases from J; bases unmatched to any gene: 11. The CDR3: CASTETRGLVTDTQYF. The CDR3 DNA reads TGTGCCAGCACCGAAACCAGGGGGCTCGTCACAGATACGCAGTATTTT.

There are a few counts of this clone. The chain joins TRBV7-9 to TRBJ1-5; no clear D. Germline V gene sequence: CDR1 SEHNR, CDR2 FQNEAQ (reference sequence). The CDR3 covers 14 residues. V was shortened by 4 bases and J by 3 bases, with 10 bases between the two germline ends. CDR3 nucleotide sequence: TGTGCCAGCAGCTCCCCGGGAACCAATCAGCCCCAGCATTTT. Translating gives CASSSPGTNQPQHF.

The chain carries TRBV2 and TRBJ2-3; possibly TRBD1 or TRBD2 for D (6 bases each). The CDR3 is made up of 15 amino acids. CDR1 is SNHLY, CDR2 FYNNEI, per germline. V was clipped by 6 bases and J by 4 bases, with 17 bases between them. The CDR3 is CASSSLEGGPDTQYF. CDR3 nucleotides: TGTGCCAGCAGCAGCTTGGAGGGGGGTCCAGATACGCAGTATTTT.

CDR3 coding DNA: TGTGCCAGCAGTGACGGGACAGGTGGAGCTTTCTTT. Protein: CASSDGTGGAFF. The chain joins TRBV25-1 to TRBJ1-1, with 8 bases identical to TRBD1. The ends lost 3 bases at V and 10 bases at J; junction bases unmatched: 4. The CDR3 runs to 12 residues. Germline V gives CDR1 MGHDK, CDR2 SYGVNS.

The CDR3 sequence: CSAAGLSNYGYTF. In DNA, the CDR3 is TGCAGCGCAGCAGGGTTATCCAACTATGGCTACACCTTC. J is TRBJ1-2 and V is TRBV29-1; D possibly corresponds to TRBD1 (5 bases). The germline V and J ends were trimmed by 7 bases and 2 bases, with 14 bases remaining between them. The germline gives CDR1 SQVTM, CDR2 ANQGSEA. The CDR3 totals 13 residues.

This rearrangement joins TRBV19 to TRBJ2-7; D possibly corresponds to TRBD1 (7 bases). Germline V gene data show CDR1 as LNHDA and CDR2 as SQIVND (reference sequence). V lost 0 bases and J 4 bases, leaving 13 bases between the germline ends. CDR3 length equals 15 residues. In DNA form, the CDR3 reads TGTGCCAGTAGTATAGAGCGGGACAGCAATTACGAGCAGTACTTC. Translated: CASSIERDSNYEQYF.

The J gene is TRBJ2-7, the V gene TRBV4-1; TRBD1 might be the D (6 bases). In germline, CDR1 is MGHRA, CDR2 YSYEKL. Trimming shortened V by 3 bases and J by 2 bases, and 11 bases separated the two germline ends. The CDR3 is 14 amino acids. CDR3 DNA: TGCGCCAGCAGCCATTTGGACAGCACCTACGAGCAGTACTTC. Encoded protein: CASSHLDSTYEQYF.

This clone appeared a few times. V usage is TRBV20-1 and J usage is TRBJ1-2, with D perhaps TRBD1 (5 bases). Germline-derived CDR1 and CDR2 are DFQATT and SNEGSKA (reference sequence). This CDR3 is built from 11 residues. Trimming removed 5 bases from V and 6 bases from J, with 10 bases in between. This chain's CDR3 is CSAQVTDGYTF. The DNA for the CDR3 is TGCAGTGCTCAAGTGACAGATGGCTACACCTTC.

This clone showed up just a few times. In DNA, the CDR3 is TGTGCCATCAGTCAAACCACCCACCCTAGCGGAGGCGACAATGAGCAGTTCTTC. Protein product: CAISQTTHPSGGDNEQFF. The rearrangement joins TRBV10-3 to TRBJ2-1; TRBD2 aligns across 7 bases. This CDR3 region has 18 residues. The V gene's germline CDR1 is ENHRY and CDR2 SYGVKD. V was pared by 5 bases and J by 5 bases, with 18 bases of the junction left unmatched.

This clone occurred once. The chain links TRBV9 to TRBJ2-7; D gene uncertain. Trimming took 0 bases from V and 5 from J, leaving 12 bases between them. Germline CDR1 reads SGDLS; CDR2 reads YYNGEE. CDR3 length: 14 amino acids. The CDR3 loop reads CASSVDPGEDEQYF. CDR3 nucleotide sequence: TGTGCCAGCAGCGTAGATCCCGGCGAGGACGAGCAGTACTTC.

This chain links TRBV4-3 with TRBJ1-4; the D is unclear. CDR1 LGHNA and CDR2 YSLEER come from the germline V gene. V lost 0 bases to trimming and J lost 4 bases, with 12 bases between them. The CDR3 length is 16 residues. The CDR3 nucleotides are TGCGCCAGCAGCCAAGACGGGCAGGAGATTAATGAAAAACTGTTTTTT. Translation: CASSQDGQEINEKLFF.